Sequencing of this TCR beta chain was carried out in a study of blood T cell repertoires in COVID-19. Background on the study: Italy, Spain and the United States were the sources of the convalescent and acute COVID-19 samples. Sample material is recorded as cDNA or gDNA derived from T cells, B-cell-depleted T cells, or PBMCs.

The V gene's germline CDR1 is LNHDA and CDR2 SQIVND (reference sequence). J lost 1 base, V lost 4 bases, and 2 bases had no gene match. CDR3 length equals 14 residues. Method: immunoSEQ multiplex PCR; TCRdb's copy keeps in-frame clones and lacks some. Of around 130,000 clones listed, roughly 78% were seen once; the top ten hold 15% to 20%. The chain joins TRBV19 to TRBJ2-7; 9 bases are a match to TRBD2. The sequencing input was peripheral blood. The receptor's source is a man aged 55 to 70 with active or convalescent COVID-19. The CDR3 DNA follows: TGTGCCAGTAGTAGGGGACTAGCATCCTACGAGCAGTACTTC. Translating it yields CASSRGLASYEQYF.